These 2 T cell receptor beta chains were all obtained from the same sample, sequenced in a study of OX40 agonist ivuxolimab in advanced cancers. Produced via immunoSEQ multiplex PCR; TCRdb's table is partial and in-frame only. This table holds 30,000 to 40,000 clones, around 90% found once. The sequenced sample was CD4+ or CD8+ T cells sorted from blood, obtained in a trial of the OX40 agonist ivuxolimab. These receptors were obtained from an adult with an advanced solid tumor such as melanoma, head and neck, liver or kidney cancer.

The gene calls are TRBV7-2 and TRBJ2-1, with TRBD2 matching over 12 bases. CDR3 size: 14 residues. After removal of 4 bases from V and 11 bases from J, the junction contained 6 bases not matched to a gene. Germline-derived CDR1 and CDR2 are SGHTA and FQGNSA. The chain's CDR3 is CASSSLAGGYQQFF. In DNA form, the CDR3 reads TGTGCCAGCAGCTCACTAGCGGGGGGTTACCAGCAGTTCTTC.

J is TRBJ1-1 and V is TRBV15, with D uncertain. Germline CDR1 LNHNV, CDR2 YYDKDF (reference sequence). CDR3 length: 14 amino acids. Trimming pared 3 bases from V and 4 bases from J, leaving 12 bases between. The CDR3 DNA reads as TGTGCCACCAGCAGGGAGGCAGTAGGCACTGAAGCTTTCTTT. Protein: CATSREAVGTEAFF.